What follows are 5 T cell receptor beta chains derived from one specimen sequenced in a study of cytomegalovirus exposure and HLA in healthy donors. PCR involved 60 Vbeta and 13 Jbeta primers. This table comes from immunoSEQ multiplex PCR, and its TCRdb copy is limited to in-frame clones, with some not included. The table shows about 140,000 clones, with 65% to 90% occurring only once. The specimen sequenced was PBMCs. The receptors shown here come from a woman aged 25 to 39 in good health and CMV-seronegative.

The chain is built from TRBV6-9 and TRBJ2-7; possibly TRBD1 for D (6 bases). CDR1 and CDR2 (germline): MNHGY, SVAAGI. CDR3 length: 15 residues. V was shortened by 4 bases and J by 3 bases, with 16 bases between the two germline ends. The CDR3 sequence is CASSWLRGNLYEQYF. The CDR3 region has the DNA TGTGCCAGCAGTTGGCTCAGGGGTAATCTCTACGAGCAGTACTTC.

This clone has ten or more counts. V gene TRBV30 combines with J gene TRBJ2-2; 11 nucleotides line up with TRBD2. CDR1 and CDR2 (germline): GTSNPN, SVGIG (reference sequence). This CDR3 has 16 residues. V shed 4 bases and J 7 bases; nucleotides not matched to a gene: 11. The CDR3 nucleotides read TGTGCCTGGAACCCATATCTAGCGGGAGGTGGCGGGGAGCTGTTTTTT. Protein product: CAWNPYLAGGGGELFF.

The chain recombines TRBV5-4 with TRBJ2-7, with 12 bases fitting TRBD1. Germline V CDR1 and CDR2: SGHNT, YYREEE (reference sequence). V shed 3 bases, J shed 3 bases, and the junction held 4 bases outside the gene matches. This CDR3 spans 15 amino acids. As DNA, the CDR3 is TGTGCCAGCAGCTACGGGACAGGGGGCTACTACGAGCAGTACTTC. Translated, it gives CASSYGTGGYYEQYF.

The CDR3 region is CASSPQAGPNQPQHF. CDR3 DNA sequence: TGTGCCAGTAGTCCCCAGGCGGGGCCCAATCAGCCCCAGCATTTT. The gene calls are TRBV19 and TRBJ1-5; D is perhaps TRBD1 (5 bases). The V gene lost 5 bases and the J gene lost 3 bases, with 14 bases spanning the gap. This CDR3 is 15 amino acids long. From germline, CDR1 is LNHDA and CDR2 SQIVND (reference sequence).

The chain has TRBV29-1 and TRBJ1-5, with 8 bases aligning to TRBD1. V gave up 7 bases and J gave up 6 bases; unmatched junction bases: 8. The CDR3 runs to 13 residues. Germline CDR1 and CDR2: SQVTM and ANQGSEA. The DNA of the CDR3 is TGCAGCGCCGGACAGGGTTTCGGTCAGCCCCAGCATTTT. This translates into CSAGQGFGQPQHF.